One and the same sample provided the 8 T cell receptor beta chains below, sequenced in a study of chemoradiotherapy in HPV16-positive cancers. Libraries were prepared by immunoSEQ multiplex PCR; TCRdb keeps only in-frame clonotypes and omits some of them. Of roughly 1,400 clones listed, over 75% are singletons. The sequences come from tumor tissue, collected from a patient who underwent chemoradiotherapy. The receptors here all came from a human donor with HPV-associated anogenital cancer.

The V gene is TRBV14, the J gene TRBJ2-6; 7 bases line up with TRBD1. Germline assignment: CDR1 SGHDN and CDR2 FVKESK. J lost 2 bases, V lost 4 bases, and 5 bases had no gene match. CDR3 length equals 16 residues. CDR3 nucleotide sequence: TGTGCCAGCAGCCGTTTCCAGGGGGCTGGGGCCAACGTCCTGACTTTC. Translation: CASSRFQGAGANVLTF. The full variable domain, completed using reference TRBV14 and TRBJ2-6, is EAGVTQFPSHSVIEKGQTVTLRCDPISGHDNLYWYRRVMGKEIKFLLHFVKESKQDESGMPNNRFLAERTGGTYSTLKVQPAELEDSGVYFCASSRFQGAGANVLTFGAGSRLTVL.

The chain uses TRBV7-2 and TRBJ1-2, with D perhaps matching TRBD1 (5 bases). CDR3 length equals 14 residues. The V gene's germline CDR1 is SGHTA and CDR2 FQGNSA. V lost 4 bases and J lost 6, with 15 bases in between. For the CDR3, the DNA is TGTGCCAGCAGCTATTCAGGTGGGGCTGATGGCTACACCTTC. Translated, it gives CASSYSGGADGYTF.

V gene TRBV9 combines with J gene TRBJ2-7; D is perhaps TRBD1 or TRBD2 (5 bases each). V shed 0 bases and J shed 1 base, with 14 bases lying between them. CDR1 SGDLS and CDR2 YYNGEE come from the germline V gene. This CDR3 spans 16 amino acids. In DNA form, the CDR3 reads TGTGCCAGCAGCGTAGGGGAAAGGGACGCATCCTACGAGCAGTACTTC. Residues: CASSVGERDASYEQYF.

The V gene is TRBV15, the J gene TRBJ1-1; 7 nucleotides match TRBD1. CDR1 is LNHNV and CDR2 is YYDKDF in the germline V gene (reference sequence). Trimming at V came to 0 bases and at J to 4 bases, leaving 8 bases not matched to a gene. This CDR3 has 16 residues. The CDR3 region has the DNA TGTGCCACCAGCAGAGAACGACAGGGTTTTCTCACTGAAGCTTTCTTT. It yields the protein CATSRERQGFLTEAFF.

This chain uses TRBV5-5 with TRBJ2-5; maybe TRBD1 (6 bases). The CDR3 sequence is 15 residues long. Germline CDR1 is SGHKS and CDR2 is YYEKEE (reference sequence). The V end lost 0 bases, the J end lost 0 bases, and 9 bases lay between the germline ends. Written as DNA, the CDR3 is TGTGCCAGCAGCTTGGGTCAGGGGTACCAAGAGACCCAGTACTTC. Its translation is CASSLGQGYQETQYF.

This clone showed up just a few times. This rearrangement joins TRBV15 to TRBJ2-3, with 12 bases identical to TRBD2. CDR1 LNHNV and CDR2 YYDKDF come from the germline V gene (reference sequence). The CDR3 spans 17 residues. With V trimmed by 3 bases and J by 0 bases, 4 bases remained unmatched. DNA of the CDR3: TGTGCCACCAGCAGTTTCGGACTAGCGGGGAGCACAGATACGCAGTATTTT. Protein sequence: CATSSFGLAGSTDTQYF.

This chain links TRBV7-2 with TRBJ1-5; D remains unclear. Germline assignment: CDR1 SGHTA and CDR2 FQGNSA. The CDR3 has 16 residues. The ends were cut back, 1 base at V and 2 bases at J, with 12 bases in the middle. The CDR3 protein is CASSLEAGVGNQPQHF. In nucleotides, the CDR3 is TGTGCCAGCAGCTTAGAAGCAGGTGTGGGCAATCAGCCCCAGCATTTT.

The V call is TRBV7-2, the J call TRBJ2-3; 9 nucleotides line up with TRBD2. The CDR3 is made up of 14 amino acids. Germline CDR1 and CDR2: SGHTA and FQGNSA. Germline trimming cut 5 bases from V and 7 bases from J; bases unmatched to any gene: 7. CDR3 sequence reads: CASSPDSGSYTQYF. The DNA of the CDR3 is TGTGCCAGCAGCCCGGATAGCGGGAGTTATACGCAGTATTTT.